The 26 T cell receptor beta chains given below trace back to one sample, sequenced in a study of Ad26.COV2.S vaccination and SARS-CoV-2 variants (dated by TCRdb to the early 2020s). Library preparation used the immunoSEQ multiplex PCR assay. Imported from immuneACCESS, the table was reduced by TCRdb to in-frame sequences with V and J called. These copies leave out some clones; in studies compared against another copy, an unresolved V gene accounts for under half, and the cause of the remainder is not known. This sample has about 680,000 clones in its table, and about 89% of those were observed once. The ten top clones hold approximately 1.5% of the sample. The label giving this sample's treatment or condition can be read as: around 19 received Ad26.COV2.S at low or high dose, single or two shots; several received placebo; per-sample allocation not given. Repertoires of vaccine and placebo recipients were sequenced from samples taken on day 63 after the first injection.

Sequencing used peripheral blood, obtained in a trial of Ad26.COV2.S vaccine versus placebo. All receptors derive from a person between 18 and 65 years old who received the Ad26.COV2.S COVID-19 vaccine or a placebo.

CDR3 sequence reads: CASSLGVATTEQFF. The CDR3, as DNA: TGTGCCAGCAGCTTAGGGGTCGCTACTACTGAGCAGTTCTTC. The V gene is TRBV7-9, the J gene TRBJ2-1; D unclear. Per the germline V gene, CDR1 is SEHNR and CDR2 is FQNEAQ (reference sequence). The germline V and J ends were trimmed by 1 base and 9 bases, with 13 bases remaining between them. There are 14 residues in the CDR3. The full variable domain, rest sourced from reference TRBV7-9 and TRBJ2-1, is DTGVSQNPRHKITKRGQNVTFRCDPISEHNRLYWYRQTLGQGPEFLTYFQNEAQLEKSRLLSDRFSAERPKGSFSTLEIQRTEQGDSAMYLCASSLGVATTEQFFGPGTRLTVL.

As concerns this clone: The sample has other DNA sequences that encode this CDR3 too. The chain links TRBV5-4 to TRBJ1-5; possible D gene TRBD1, 5 bases. This CDR3 region has 13 residues. Deletions cut 0 bases from V and 5 bases from J, with 6 bases between. Per germline, CDR1 SGHNT and CDR2 YYREEE (reference sequence). The DNA for the CDR3 is TGTGCCAGCAGCTTGGGGGGGGATCAGCCCCAGCATTTT. This translates into CASSLGGDQPQHF.

This chain connects TRBV7-6 to TRBJ1-4; no reliable D call. This CDR3 has 16 residues. V lost 1 base to trimming and J lost 0 bases, with 9 bases between them. The germline gives CDR1 SGHVS, CDR2 FNYEAQ. This chain's CDR3 is CASSLGTLATNEKLFF. CDR3 DNA: TGTGCCAGCAGCTTAGGCACCCTCGCAACTAATGAAAAACTGTTTTTT.

The chain employs TRBV2 and TRBJ1-2, with 11 bases fitting TRBD1. With 7 bases clipped from V and 7 bases from J, the junction kept 5 bases outside the gene matches. The CDR3 loop spans 13 amino acids. CDR1 and CDR2 (germline): SNHLY, FYNNEI. The CDR3 is CASTSDRGLGYTF. For the CDR3, the DNA is TGTGCCAGCACGTCGGACAGGGGGCTTGGCTACACCTTC.

The chain is built from TRBV25-1 and TRBJ1-1; no clear D gene. V lost 5 bases and J lost 0, with 7 bases in between. Germline CDR1 and CDR2: MGHDK and SYGVNS. CDR3 length: 13 amino acids. CDR3 nucleotides: TGTGCCAGCAGTTCCGGGCTGAACACTGAAGCTTTCTTT. Translated: CASSSGLNTEAFF.

The V gene is TRBV6-2 or TRBV6-3, the J gene TRBJ1-2, with D perhaps matching TRBD1 (5 bases). Germline CDR1 reads MNHEY; CDR2 reads SVGEGT. This CDR3 is built from 14 residues. V gave up 6 bases and J gave up 0 bases, with 11 bases separating them. DNA for the CDR3: TGTGCCAGCAGCGACAGAGTAGCTAACTATGGCTACACCTTC. Protein product: CASSDRVANYGYTF.

This clone was detected once. The chain uses TRBV12-3 or TRBV12-4 and TRBJ1-1, with unresolved D. CDR3 length: 13 residues. V lost 5 bases, J lost 3 bases, and 10 bases lay in between. CDR3 residues: CASSPLGYTEAFF. The DNA for the CDR3 is TGTGCCAGCAGTCCCCTAGGATACACTGAAGCTTTCTTT.

The rearrangement joins TRBV27 to TRBJ2-3; no firm D call. Germline lookup yields CDR1 MNHEY and CDR2 SMNVEV (reference sequence). V was trimmed by 4 bases and J by 5 bases, leaving 10 bases between them. The CDR3 is made up of 13 amino acids. CDR3 DNA sequence: TGTGCCAGCAGTTCGGTCAACGAAGATACGCAGTATTTT. It is translated as CASSSVNEDTQYF.

This chain uses TRBV5-8 with TRBJ2-3; 10 bases agree with TRBD2. The ends lost 1 base at V and 4 bases at J; junction bases unmatched: 6. CDR1 is SGHTS and CDR2 is YDEGEE in the germline V gene. The CDR3 has 16 amino acids. In nucleotides, the CDR3 is TGTGCCAGCAGCTTGCATATTCTAGCGGGAGCAGATACGCAGTATTTT. This sequence encodes CASSLHILAGADTQYF.

This chain connects TRBV18 to TRBJ1-1; D ambiguous. Germline-derived CDR1 and CDR2 are KGHSH and LQKENI. This CDR3 is 16 amino acids long. Trimming took 0 bases from V and 3 from J, leaving 14 bases between them. CDR3 sequence: CASSPPVGGSYTEAFF. The CDR3 DNA is TGTGCCAGCTCACCACCGGTGGGAGGGAGTTACACTGAAGCTTTCTTT.

The chain recombines TRBV6-2 or TRBV6-3 with TRBJ2-7; D is perhaps TRBD1 (5 bases). Germline V gene sequence: CDR1 MNHEY, CDR2 SVGEGT. Trimming stripped 1 base from V and 3 bases from J, with 10 bases between. CDR3 size: 14 residues. CDR3 nucleotide sequence: TGTGCCAGCAGTTACTTGGGGCCTAGCTACGAGCAGTACTTC. Translating it yields CASSYLGPSYEQYF.

CDR3: CASSEWGQQETQYF. DNA for the CDR3: TGCGCCAGCAGTGAGTGGGGACAACAAGAGACCCAGTACTTC. The chain has TRBV10-2 and TRBJ2-5; TRBD1 is a possible D gene (6 bases). V dropped 1 base and J dropped 2 bases, with 8 bases sitting between them. This CDR3 region has 14 residues. Looked up from germline, CDR1 is WSHSY and CDR2 is SAAADI.

This chain uses TRBV15 with TRBJ1-4, with D maybe TRBD1 (5 bases). The V gene lost 0 bases and the J gene lost 8 bases, with 13 bases spanning the gap. Germline values: CDR1 LNHNV, CDR2 YYDKDF (reference sequence). The CDR3 length is 15 residues. The DNA of the CDR3 is TGTGCCACCAGCAGAGATTGGGGGACTGTAGAAAAACTGTTTTTT. Its protein is CATSRDWGTVEKLFF.

This sequence joins TRBV18 and TRBJ1-6; D perhaps matches TRBD1 (5 bases). This CDR3 spans 15 amino acids. V lost 2 bases to trimming and J lost 7 bases, with 12 bases between them. Germline lookup yields CDR1 KGHSH and CDR2 LQKENI. The CDR3 DNA sequence: TGTGCCAGCTCACCAGGCGGTCGGGGGAATTCACCCCTCCACTTT. This sequence encodes CASSPGGRGNSPLHF.

This sequence joins TRBV24-1 and TRBJ1-6; 8 bases match TRBD1. Losses at the gene ends were 8 bases for V and 10 bases for J; bases not matched to a gene: 24. The V gene's germline CDR1 is KGHDR and CDR2 SFDVKD. CDR3 length: 19 amino acids. CDR3 nucleotide sequence: TGTGCCACCATCCCCGACGGACAGGGAAAGGCCCATTTTGGCTCACCCCTCCACTTT. This gives the protein CATIPDGQGKAHFGSPLHF.

The V gene is TRBV7-2, the J gene TRBJ2-5; 9 bases fit TRBD1. Per germline, CDR1 SGHTA and CDR2 FQGNSA. V was clipped by 3 bases and J by 5 bases; unmatched bases: 7. This CDR3 has 15 residues. The CDR3 DNA is TGTGCCAGCAGCTTGACAGGGGGGCCCGGGGAGACCCAGTACTTC. Protein: CASSLTGGPGETQYF.

This clone has just one count. V is TRBV5-4 and J is TRBJ2-1; 8 bases are a match to TRBD2. J lost 9 bases, V lost 4 bases, and 6 bases had no gene match. The CDR3 runs to 13 residues. Germline CDR1 SGHNT, CDR2 YYREEE (reference sequence). DNA for the CDR3: TGTGCCAGCAGCGGGGCCACTAGCGGTGAGCAGTTCTTC. It specifies CASSGATSGEQFF.

This chain connects TRBV13 to TRBJ2-1; D remains ambiguous. The CDR3 is 14 amino acids. The V end was cut by 6 bases, the J end by 7 bases, with 16 bases between. The germline V gene has CDR1 PRHDT and CDR2 FYEKMQ (reference sequence). CDR3 in DNA: TGTGCCAGCAGGGCCTGGGGTCAACGGAATGAGCAGTTCTTC. It encodes CASRAWGQRNEQFF.

V is TRBV6-5 and J is TRBJ1-1, with D uncertain. Germline CDR1 and CDR2: MNHEY and SVGAGI. The CDR3 has 11 residues. Trimming pared 11 bases from V and 1 base from J, leaving 8 bases between. DNA for the CDR3: TGTGCCTCGAGCGGGAACACTGAAGCTTTCTTT. This translates into CASSGNTEAFF.

This chain connects TRBV28 to TRBJ1-6; possible D gene TRBD1, 5 bases. Germline assignment: CDR1 MDHEN and CDR2 SYDVKM. The CDR3 sequence is 16 residues long. Trimming removed 4 bases at V and 9 bases at J, with 19 bases between. The CDR3 bases are TGTGCCAGCAGTTCCCACGGGTTGGGGGGGATTTCACCCCTCCACTTT. Translation gives CASSSHGLGGISPLHF.

This chain connects TRBV29-1 to TRBJ2-1; D gene unclear. Trimming shortened V by 5 bases and J by 5 bases, and 13 bases separated the two germline ends. Germline CDR1 SQVTM, CDR2 ANQGSEA. The CDR3 totals 13 residues. CDR3 protein: CSVSFSVNNEQFF. The CDR3 region has the DNA TGCAGCGTTTCTTTTTCCGTAAACAATGAGCAGTTCTTC.

This chain connects TRBV20-1 to TRBJ2-1; 7 bases agree with TRBD1. The germline gives CDR1 DFQATT, CDR2 SNEGSKA (reference sequence). V lost 2 bases and J lost 10; bases outside the gene matches: 2. This CDR3 is 11 amino acids long. In DNA, the CDR3 is TGCAGTGCTAGAATAGGGGGCGAGCAGTTCTTC. Its translation: CSARIGGEQFF.

V usage is TRBV27 and J usage is TRBJ1-2; TRBD1 agrees at 10 bases. There are 14 residues in the CDR3. Unmatched junction bases numbered 5, after V lost 5 bases and J lost 5 bases. CDR1 and CDR2 from the germline V gene are MNHEY and SMNVEV (reference sequence). CDR3: CASSPGQGLYGYTF. CDR3 nucleotides: TGTGCCAGCAGTCCGGGACAGGGGCTTTATGGCTACACCTTC.

The V and J genes are TRBV6-6 and TRBJ2-7, with TRBD2 as a possible D gene (5 bases). Germline CDR1 and CDR2: MNHNY and SVGAGI (reference sequence). This CDR3 has 14 residues. The V gene lost 2 bases and the J gene lost 5 bases, with 13 bases spanning the gap. The CDR3 nucleotides read TGTGCCAGCAGTTACCCACATGGAGGACACGAGCAGTACTTC. It yields the protein CASSYPHGGHEQYF.

The chain employs TRBV28 and TRBJ2-7; either TRBD1 or TRBD2 may fit D (6 bases each). Trimming shortened V by 7 bases and J by 6 bases, and 19 bases separated the two germline ends. The length of the CDR3 is 14 residues. CDR1 is MDHEN, CDR2 SYDVKM, per germline. The DNA of the CDR3 is TGTGCCAGCACCCCACACAGAGGGGGGCCCGAGCAGTACTTC. As protein: CASTPHRGGPEQYF.

A few counts support this clone. The CDR3: CAISEGQGLQPQHF. CDR3 DNA sequence: TGTGCCATCAGTGAGGGACAGGGTCTTCAGCCCCAGCATTTT. The chain employs TRBV10-3 and TRBJ1-5; 8 bases fit TRBD1. J was trimmed by 6 bases and V by 2 bases; bases with no gene match: 3. The CDR3 is 14 amino acids. Germline V lookup: CDR1 ENHRY, CDR2 SYGVKD.